This T cell receptor beta chain was identified during a study of blood T cell repertoires in COVID-19. Study context: Both acute and convalescent COVID-19 samples were obtained from the United States, Italy and Spain. T cells, B-cell-depleted T cells, or PBMCs supplied cDNA or gDNA.

Original data processing: Researchers report that nucleated cell counts were estimated from reference gene primer amplification. The repertoire was sequenced with immunoSEQ multiplex PCR; TCRdb's copy has only in-frame clones and lacks some. V and J calls and clone size come straight from that table; D and trimming were deduced from the DNA. There are 200,000 to 300,000 clones in the sample; 80% to 90% occur only once, and roughly 2.5% lies in the top ten. CDR3 length: 16 amino acids. Trimming cost V 0 bases and J 6 bases; bases outside gene matches: 8. Germline V gene sequence: CDR1 LNHNV, CDR2 YYDKDF (reference sequence).

This receptor was taken from a woman aged 50 to 65 with acute or convalescent COVID-19. The rearrangement uses TRBV15 and TRBJ2-7; 10 positions match TRBD2. Sequenced input: peripheral blood. In DNA form, the CDR3 reads TGTGCCACCAGCAGAGATCTACGGCTAGCGGGAGTCGAGCAGTACTTC. Residues: CATSRDLRLAGVEQYF.